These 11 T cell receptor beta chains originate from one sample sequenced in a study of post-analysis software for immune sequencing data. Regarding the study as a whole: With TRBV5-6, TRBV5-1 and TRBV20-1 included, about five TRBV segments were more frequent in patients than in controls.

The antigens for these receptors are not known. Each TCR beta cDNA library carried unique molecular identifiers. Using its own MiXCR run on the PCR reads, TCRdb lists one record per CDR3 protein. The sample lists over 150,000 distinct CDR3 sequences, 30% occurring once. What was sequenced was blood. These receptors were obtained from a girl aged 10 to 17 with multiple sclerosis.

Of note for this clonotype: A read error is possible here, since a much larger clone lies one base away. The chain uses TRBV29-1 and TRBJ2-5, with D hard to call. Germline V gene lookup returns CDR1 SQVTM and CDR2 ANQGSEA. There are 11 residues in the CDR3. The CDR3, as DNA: TGCCGCGTTGAAGAGTTCGAGACCCAGTACTTC. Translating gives CRVEEFETQYF.

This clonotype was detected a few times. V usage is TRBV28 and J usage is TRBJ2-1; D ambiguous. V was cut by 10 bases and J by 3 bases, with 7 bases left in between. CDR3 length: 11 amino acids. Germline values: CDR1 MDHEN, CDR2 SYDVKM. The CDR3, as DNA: TGTGCCATCGACTTCTACAATGAGCAGTTCTTC. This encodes CAIDFYNEQFF.

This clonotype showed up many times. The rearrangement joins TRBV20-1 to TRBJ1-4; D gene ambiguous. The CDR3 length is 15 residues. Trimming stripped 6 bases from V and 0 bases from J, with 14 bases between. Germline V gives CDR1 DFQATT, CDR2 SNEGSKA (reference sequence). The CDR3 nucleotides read TGCAGTGCCATAGCGCGGAAAACAACTAATGAAAAACTGTTTTTT. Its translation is CSAIARKTTNEKLFF.

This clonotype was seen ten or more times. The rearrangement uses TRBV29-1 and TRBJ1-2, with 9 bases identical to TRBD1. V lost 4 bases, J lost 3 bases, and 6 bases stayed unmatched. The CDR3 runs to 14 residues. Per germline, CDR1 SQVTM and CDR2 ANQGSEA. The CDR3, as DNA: TGCAGCGTTGCCCTGGGACAGGGTTACTATGGCTACACCTTC. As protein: CSVALGQGYYGYTF.

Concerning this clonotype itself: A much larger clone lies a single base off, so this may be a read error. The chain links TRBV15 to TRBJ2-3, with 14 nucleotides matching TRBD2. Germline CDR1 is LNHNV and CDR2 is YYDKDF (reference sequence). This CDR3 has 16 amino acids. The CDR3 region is CATSRRLAGGSDTQDF. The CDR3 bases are TGTGCCACCAGCAGACGACTAGCGGGAGGGTCAGATACGCAGGATTTT.

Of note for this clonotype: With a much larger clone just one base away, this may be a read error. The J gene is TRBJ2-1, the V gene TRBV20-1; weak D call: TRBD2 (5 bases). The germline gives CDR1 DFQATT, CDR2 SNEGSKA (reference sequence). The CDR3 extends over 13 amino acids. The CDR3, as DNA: TGCAGTACTAGTGCCAGTAGTTACAATGAGCAGTTCTTC. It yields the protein CSTSASSYNEQFF.

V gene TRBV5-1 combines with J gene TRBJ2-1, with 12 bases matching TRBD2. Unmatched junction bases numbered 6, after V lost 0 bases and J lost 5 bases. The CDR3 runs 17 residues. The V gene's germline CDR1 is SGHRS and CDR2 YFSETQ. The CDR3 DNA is TGCGCCAGCAGCTTGGTCCCTAGCGGGGGGGCCCACAATGAGCAGTTCTTC. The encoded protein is CASSLVPSGGAHNEQFF.

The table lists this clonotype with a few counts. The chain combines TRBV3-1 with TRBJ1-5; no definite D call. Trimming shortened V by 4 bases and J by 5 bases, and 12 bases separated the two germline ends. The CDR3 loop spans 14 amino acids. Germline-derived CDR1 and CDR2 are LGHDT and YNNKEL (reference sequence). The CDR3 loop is CASSPARGYQPQHF. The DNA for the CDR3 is TGTGCCAGCAGCCCGGCGCGAGGATATCAGCCCCAGCATTTT. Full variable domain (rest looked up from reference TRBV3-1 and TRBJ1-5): DTAVSQTPKYLVTQMGNDKSIKCEQNLGHDTMYWYKQDSKKFLKIMFSYNNKELIINETVPNRFSPKSPDKAHLNLHINSLELGDSAVYFCASSPARGYQPQHFGDGTRLSIL.

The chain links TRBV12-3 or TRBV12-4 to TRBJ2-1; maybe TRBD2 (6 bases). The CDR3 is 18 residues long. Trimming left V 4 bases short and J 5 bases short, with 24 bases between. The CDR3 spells CASSSVPQGTPIHNEQFF. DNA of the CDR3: TGTGCCAGCAGTTCTGTTCCCCAAGGGACTCCTATCCACAATGAGCAGTTCTTC.

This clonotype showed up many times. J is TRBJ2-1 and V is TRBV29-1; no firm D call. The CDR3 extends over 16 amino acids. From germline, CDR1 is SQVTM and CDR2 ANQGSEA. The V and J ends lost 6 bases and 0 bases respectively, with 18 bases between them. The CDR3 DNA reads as TGCAGCGTCCCGGCCGGCGGTCTAAGCTCCTACAATGAGCAGTTCTTC. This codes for CSVPAGGLSSYNEQFF.

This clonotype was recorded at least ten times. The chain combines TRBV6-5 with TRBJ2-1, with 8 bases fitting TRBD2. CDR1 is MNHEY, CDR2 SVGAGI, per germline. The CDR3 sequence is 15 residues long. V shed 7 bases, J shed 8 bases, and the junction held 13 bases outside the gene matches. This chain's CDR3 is CASTLRTSLIHEQFF. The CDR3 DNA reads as TGTGCCAGCACTCTGAGGACTAGCCTCATCCATGAGCAGTTCTTC.